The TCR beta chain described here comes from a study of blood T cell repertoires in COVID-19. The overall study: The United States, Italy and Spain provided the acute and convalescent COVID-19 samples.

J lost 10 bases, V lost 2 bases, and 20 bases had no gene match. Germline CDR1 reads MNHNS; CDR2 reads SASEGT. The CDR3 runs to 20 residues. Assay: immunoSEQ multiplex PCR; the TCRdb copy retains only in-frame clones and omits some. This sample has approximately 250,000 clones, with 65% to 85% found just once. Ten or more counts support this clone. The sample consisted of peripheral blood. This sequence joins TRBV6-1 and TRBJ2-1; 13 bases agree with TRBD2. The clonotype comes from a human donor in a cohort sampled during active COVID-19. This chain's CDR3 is CASSELSRTSGSIASGEQFF. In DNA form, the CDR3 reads TGTGCCAGCAGTGAACTCTCGAGGACTAGCGGGAGTATCGCGTCGGGGGAGCAGTTCTTC.